This T cell receptor (beta chain) stems from a study of cytomegalovirus exposure and HLA in healthy donors. Use of 60 Vbeta and 13 Jbeta primers characterized the PCR. Measured with immunoSEQ multiplex PCR; TCRdb has only the in-frame clones, and not every one. The sample includes around 160,000 clones, about 79% of them seen just once. V was trimmed by 3 bases and J by 0 bases, leaving 12 bases between them. Germline values: CDR1 SGHDT, CDR2 YYEEEE. The CDR3 is 15 residues long. The chain is built from TRBV5-6 and TRBJ1-1; maybe TRBD1 (6 bases). The clonotype comes from a man in his forties or fifties in good health and CMV-seropositive. The specimen was PBMCs. The CDR3 region is CASSSRTELNTEAFF. In DNA, the CDR3 is TGTGCCAGCAGCTCTCGGACAGAACTGAACACTGAAGCTTTCTTT.